This T cell receptor (beta chain) was retrieved from a study of glioma-infiltrating T cells after dendritic cell vaccination. Across the whole study: Glioblastoma patients came from Phase I and II dendritic cell vaccination trials.

Up to 2 ug genomic DNA was used for TCRB CDR3 amplification. Sequencing used immunoSEQ multiplex PCR; TCRdb keeps in-frame clones, though not all of them. The sample includes about 73,000 clones, roughly 82% of them seen just once. PBMC were collected before vaccination, two weeks after the third vaccination, and at progression. Source: blood, taken before dendritic cell vaccination. This TCR came from a human donor with glioblastoma.

In DNA form, the CDR3 reads TGTGCCAGCAGCCAAGATCGGGGGTTGGGCTACACCTTC. Amino acid sequence: CASSQDRGLGYTF. This chain links TRBV4-2 with TRBJ1-2; a weak D match, TRBD1 (5 bases). This CDR3 contains 13 residues. Germline V gene data show CDR1 as LGHNA and CDR2 as YNFKEQ. V lost 0 bases to trimming and J lost 8 bases, with 10 bases between them.